A selection of T cell receptor beta chains follows, all from one sample in a study of OX40 agonist ivuxolimab in advanced cancers. Sequencing was performed with immunoSEQ multiplex PCR; in TCRdb, only in-frame clones are kept and a portion is missing. This repertoire shows around 150,000 clones, under 95% found once; its top ten account for around 0.31%. The source material was CD4+ or CD8+ T cells sorted from blood, sampled in a trial of the OX40 agonist ivuxolimab. Receptors originate from an adult with an advanced solid tumor such as melanoma, head and neck, liver or kidney cancer. CDR3s include the opening cysteine and the closing phenylalanine or tryptophan. Each record gives: D gene, V gene, J gene, clone size, CDR3 DNA, CDR3 protein. D genes are given only for firm matches. Only part of the rows carry a size: once, few, many, or a class if the clone is expanded.

>TRBD2|TRBV11-3|TRBJ2-2|NA
TGTGCCAGCAGCTCCGGGACTAGCGGGAGGAGTGGTTGGACCGGGGAGCTGTTTTTT
CASSSGTSGRSGWTGELFF
>NA|TRBV6-5|TRBJ2-7|NA
TGTGCCAGCAGTTACTCGAGTGGGTCTTGGGAGCAGTACTTC
CASSYSSGSWEQYF
>NA|TRBV11-2|TRBJ2-5|few
TGTGCCAGCAGCTTAGAAGAGACCCAGTACTTC
CASSLEETQYF
>NA|TRBV10-3|TRBJ1-1|NA
TGTGCCATCAGTCAGACGGGGAACACTGAAGCTTTCTTT
CAISQTGNTEAFF
>TRBD1|TRBV18|TRBJ1-5|NA
TGTGCCAGCTCACCACCTGCAGGACAGGGGTTATATAGCAATCAGCCCCAGCATTTT
CASSPPAGQGLYSNQPQHF
>TRBD1|TRBV6-6|TRBJ1-5|NA
TGTGCCAGCAGTTGGACAGGATCACATAGCAATCAGCCCCAGCATTTT
CASSWTGSHSNQPQHF
>NA|TRBV4-1|TRBJ1-5|NA
TGCGCCAGCAGCTTGAGGGGAATACATCAGCCCCAGCATTTT
CASSLRGIHQPQHF
>TRBD1|TRBV11-2|TRBJ2-4|NA
TGTGCCAGCACCTTGGGGGACAGGGTTGGCATTCAGTACTTC
CASTLGDRVGIQYF
>NA|TRBV10-3|TRBJ1-1|NA
TGTGCCATCAGTGAGGGGCAGGGCGGAAACACTGAAGCTTTCTTT
CAISEGQGGNTEAFF
>NA|TRBV28|TRBJ2-7|once
TGTGCCAGCAGTTCGGCGGGGGCCAACTACGAGCAGTACTTC
CASSSAGANYEQYF
>TRBD2|TRBV5-4|TRBJ2-4|NA
TGTGCCAGCAGCTTGGGTACGGGGGGGAGAGGAAACATTCAGTACTTC
CASSLGTGGRGNIQYF
>NA|TRBV7-6|TRBJ1-4|NA
TGTGCCAGCACCCTTGGGCCCCGTGAAAAACTGTTTTTT
CASTLGPREKLFF
>NA|TRBV6-6|TRBJ1-1|NA
TGTGCCAGCAGTCCCCGGGGGGTGAACACTGAAGCTTTCTTT
CASSPRGVNTEAFF
>NA|TRBV19|TRBJ1-5|NA
TGTGCCAGTAGTATTCAGGGGAATAACAATCAGCCCCAGCATTTT
CASSIQGNNNQPQHF
>NA|TRBV28|TRBJ2-5|NA
TGTGCCAGCAGTCCCCCGGGGAAGGAGACCCAGTACTTC
CASSPPGKETQYF
>NA|TRBV18|TRBJ1-1|NA
TGTGCCAGCTCACCACCGGCAACAAACACTGAAGCTTTCTTT
CASSPPATNTEAFF
>TRBD2|TRBV10-1|TRBJ2-7|few
TGCGCCAGCAGTGAGTACGGGACTAGCGGATCCTACGAGCAGTACTTC
CASSEYGTSGSYEQYF
>NA|TRBV11-2|TRBJ1-4|NA
TGTGCCAGCAGCGTTCGGGGGCCAACTAATGAAAAACTGTTTTTT
CASSVRGPTNEKLFF
>TRBD2|TRBV4-3|TRBJ2-7|NA
TGCGCCAGCAGCCCGGTCCGCCTGGGGACTAGCGGGGCCTACGAGCAGTACTTC
CASSPVRLGTSGAYEQYF
>NA|TRBV4-3|TRBJ2-4|NA
TGCGCCAGCAGCCAAGATCCCTTCCCCAAAAACATTCAGTACTTC
CASSQDPFPKNIQYF
>TRBD2|TRBV30|TRBJ2-1|NA
TGTGCCTGGAGAGGGCTAGCGGGATACAATGAGCAGTTCTTC
CAWRGLAGYNEQFF
>NA|TRBV11-3|TRBJ2-1|NA
TGTGCCAGCAGCTTAGTCTATGGGGGAGCCCCTAATGAGCAGTTCTTC
CASSLVYGGAPNEQFF
>TRBD1|TRBV7-9|TRBJ1-4|few
TGTGCCAGCAGCCTTTGGACAGGGGGGAGGACTAATGAAAAACTGTTTTTT
CASSLWTGGRTNEKLFF
>TRBD1|TRBV6-6|TRBJ2-3|once
TGTGCCAGCAGTTACCCCGGGACAGGGGGCACAGATACGCAGTATTTT
CASSYPGTGGTDTQYF
>TRBD1|TRBV18|TRBJ1-6|NA
TGTGCCAGCTCACCTACGGACAGGGGTAGAGATTCACCCCTCCACTTT
CASSPTDRGRDSPLHF
>NA|TRBV4-1|TRBJ2-3|NA
TGCGCCAGCAGCCAAGATTCAAGCACAGATACGCAGTATTTT
CASSQDSSTDTQYF
>NA|TRBV18|TRBJ2-5|NA
TGTGCCAGCTCACCGGACCGCCAAGAGACCCAGTACTTC
CASSPDRQETQYF
>NA|TRBV5-6|TRBJ1-5|NA
TGTGCCAGCAGCTTGGACCCGGGAGAAGATCAGCCCCAGCATTTT
CASSLDPGEDQPQHF
>NA|TRBV2|TRBJ2-7|few
TGTGCCAGCAGTGACAGGGACGAGCAGTACTTC
CASSDRDEQYF
>NA|TRBV28|TRBJ1-1|NA
TGTGCCACGCTCACCGTAGCCGCAAGTGAAGCTTTCTTT
CATLTVAASEAFF
>NA|TRBV18|TRBJ2-6|NA
TGTGCCAGCTCACCACCGAGGTCTGGGGCCAACGTCCTGACTTTC
CASSPPRSGANVLTF